The 26 T cell receptor beta chains below were found in one sample sequenced in a study of blood T cell repertoires in COVID-19. Method: immunoSEQ multiplex PCR; TCRdb's copy keeps in-frame clones and lacks some. The table records about 290,000 clones, under 90% of them present only once. Sequenced input: PBMCs or T cells enriched from blood (not recorded which). These receptors were collected from a woman aged 40 to 50 who had recovered from COVID-19.

This clone was counted a single time. This rearrangement joins TRBV5-1 to TRBJ1-2; TRBD1 matches at 10 bases. V dropped 4 bases and J dropped 2; count of bases not matched to a gene: 8. The CDR3 covers 16 residues. Germline loops: CDR1 SGHRS, CDR2 YFSETQ. The CDR3 DNA reads TGCGCCAGCAGCACGGCCGGGACAGGGGCCAACTATGGCTACACCTTC. It encodes CASSTAGTGANYGYTF.

On this clone: At one of its ends the junction is not consistent with the germline gene, which may arise from a read error. The rearrangement joins TRBV3-1 (or the pseudogene TRBV3-2) to TRBJ1-2; possible D gene TRBD1, 6 bases. The CDR3 totals 14 residues. The germline V gene encodes CDR1 LGHDT and CDR2 YNNKEL (reference sequence). The CDR3 coding sequence is TGTGCCAGCACCCAAAGGGCAGGGGAACTTGGCTACACCTTC. Its translation is CASTQRAGELGYTF.

This rearrangement joins TRBV11-2 to TRBJ1-6; unclear D gene. Germline V gene sequence: CDR1 SGHAT, CDR2 FQNNGV. Trimming removed 4 bases from V and 7 bases from J, with 8 bases in between. The CDR3 totals 13 residues. The CDR3 coding sequence is TGTGCCAGCAGCTCCCGAGAGAATTCACCCCTCCACTTT. This gives the protein CASSSRENSPLHF.

This clone was picked up a small number of times. The rearrangement links TRBV19 to TRBJ1-1; a weak D match, TRBD1 (6 bases). The germline V gene has CDR1 LNHDA and CDR2 SQIVND (reference sequence). V was pared by 5 bases and J by 1 base, with 11 bases between. This CDR3 has 14 residues. In nucleotides, the CDR3 is TGTGCCAGTAGTCCCGCGGGGGCGAACACTGAAGCTTTCTTT. Protein sequence: CASSPAGANTEAFF.

The sample holds one count of this clone. This CDR3 reads CASSPRLAGDGETQYF. CDR3 coding DNA: TGTGCCAGCTCCCCTCGACTAGCGGGAGATGGAGAGACCCAGTACTTC. The V gene is TRBV18, the J gene TRBJ2-5, with 12 bases that match TRBD2. The germline V gene encodes CDR1 KGHSH and CDR2 LQKENI. J lost 4 bases, V lost 6 bases, and 9 bases had no gene match. The CDR3 covers 16 residues.

The rearrangement uses TRBV6-5 and TRBJ1-5; the D gene is possibly TRBD1 (6 bases). V lost 6 bases, J lost 6 bases, and 15 bases lay in between. CDR3 size: 14 residues. Looked up from germline, CDR1 is MNHEY and CDR2 is SVGAGI. For the CDR3, the DNA is TGTGCCAGCAGAACGACAGGCGGAGGTCAGCCCCAGCATTTT. It codes for CASRTTGGGQPQHF.

V gene TRBV2 combines with J gene TRBJ2-1; D might be TRBD1 (5 bases). This CDR3 contains 19 residues. The germline CDR1 and CDR2 sequences are SNHLY and FYNNEI. The germline V and J ends were trimmed by 1 base and 7 bases, with 26 bases remaining between them. The CDR3, as DNA: TGTGCCAGCAGTGAAGTAGACCGCCCGGCAGGGCCCGTGAGTAATGAGCAGTTCTTC. It encodes CASSEVDRPAGPVSNEQFF.

J is TRBJ2-3 and V is TRBV5-6; 7 positions match TRBD2. Germline CDR1 SGHDT, CDR2 YYEEEE. V shed 7 bases and J 6 bases; nucleotides not matched to a gene: 11. This CDR3 has 14 amino acids. DNA for the CDR3: TGTGCCAGCCTGGGGAGGGGAAAAAGTGATACGCAGTATTTT. Its protein product is CASLGRGKSDTQYF.

V is TRBV19 and J is TRBJ2-7; 9 positions match TRBD2. V was clipped by 5 bases and J by 0 bases; unmatched bases: 11. The germline gives CDR1 LNHDA, CDR2 SQIVND (reference sequence). The CDR3 runs 17 residues. The CDR3 DNA reads as TGTGCCAGTAGTCCACAAGGCTCTAGCGGGGACTCCTACGAGCAGTACTTC. This sequence encodes CASSPQGSSGDSYEQYF.

The chain is built from TRBV18 and TRBJ2-1; the match to TRBD2 covers 10 bases. The J segment lost 7 bases and the V segment lost 3 bases, leaving 12 bases of the junction unmatched. The length of the CDR3 is 17 residues. The germline V gene encodes CDR1 KGHSH and CDR2 LQKENI. The CDR3 here is CASSPPSGRALGNEQFF. CDR3 DNA sequence: TGTGCCAGCTCACCCCCCAGCGGGAGGGCCCTGGGAAATGAGCAGTTCTTC.

The chain couples TRBV2 to TRBJ1-1; the match to TRBD1 covers 8 bases. The CDR3 covers 15 residues. CDR1 and CDR2 from the germline V gene are SNHLY and FYNNEI. V gave up 2 bases and J gave up 2 bases; unmatched junction bases: 4. The CDR3 DNA is TGTGCCAGCAGTGAAAGGACAGGGACTAACACTGAAGCTTTCTTT. Translating gives CASSERTGTNTEAFF.

The rearrangement uses TRBV2 and TRBJ2-7, with 7 bases that match TRBD2. CDR3 length: 16 residues. Germline V gene data show CDR1 as SNHLY and CDR2 as FYNNEI. The J segment lost 2 bases and the V segment lost 6 bases, leaving 13 bases of the junction unmatched. The CDR3 sequence is CASRPLGRGSPYEQYF. The CDR3 DNA sequence: TGTGCCAGCAGACCGTTAGGGCGGGGGAGCCCCTACGAGCAGTACTTC.

The V call is TRBV5-1, the J call TRBJ2-2, with D perhaps TRBD2 (5 bases). V lost 1 base to trimming and J lost 8 bases, with 21 bases between them. This CDR3 is 17 amino acids long. The germline V gene encodes CDR1 SGHRS and CDR2 YFSETQ. In DNA, the CDR3 is TGCGCCAGCAGCTTGAGTCGGGATGCCCTCAATCCAGGGGAGCTGTTTTTT. Its protein product is CASSLSRDALNPGELFF.

The rearrangement joins TRBV7-2 to TRBJ1-2; TRBD1 matches at 8 bases. The CDR3 loop spans 18 amino acids. Unmatched junction bases numbered 13, after V lost 4 bases and J lost 0 bases. Germline-derived CDR1 and CDR2 are SGHTA and FQGNSA. The CDR3 coding sequence is TGTGCCAGCAGCTCCCGGGGGACAGGTGCTTCAGCTAACTATGGCTACACCTTC. Translated: CASSSRGTGASANYGYTF.

The genes are TRBV2 and TRBJ1-6; a weak D match, TRBD1 (6 bases). V was shortened by 6 bases and J by 10 bases, with 19 bases between the two germline ends. CDR1 SNHLY and CDR2 FYNNEI come from the germline V gene. This CDR3 spans 15 amino acids. CDR3 in amino acids: CASSPGAPIDSPLHF. CDR3 DNA sequence: TGTGCCAGCAGCCCAGGGGCACCGATCGACTCACCCCTCCACTTT.

The V and J genes are TRBV19 and TRBJ1-2; D perhaps matches TRBD1 (5 bases). Trimming removed 4 bases from V and 8 bases from J, with 11 bases in between. CDR1 and CDR2 from the germline V gene are LNHDA and SQIVND (reference sequence). The CDR3 totals 12 residues. CDR3 DNA: TGTGCCAGTAGTACCAGGGCCGAAGGCTACACCTTC. Translating it yields CASSTRAEGYTF.

The rearrangement joins TRBV5-1 to TRBJ1-4, with D unclear. V lost 0 bases to trimming and J lost 8 bases, with 8 bases between them. Germline V lookup: CDR1 SGHRS, CDR2 YFSETQ. The CDR3 loop spans 13 amino acids. The CDR3: CASSLDALEKLFF. CDR3 sequence (DNA): TGCGCCAGCAGCTTGGATGCGTTGGAAAAACTGTTTTTT.

This clone was recorded once. V gene TRBV15 combines with J gene TRBJ2-1; the D gene is possibly TRBD2 (7 bases). The ends were cut back, 0 bases at V and 9 bases at J, with 18 bases in the middle. The CDR3 has 16 residues. Germline V gene sequence: CDR1 LNHNV, CDR2 YYDKDF (reference sequence). CDR3 in amino acids: CATSRDFGPRGGEQFF. As DNA, the CDR3 is TGTGCCACCAGCAGAGATTTCGGCCCGAGGGGGGGTGAGCAGTTCTTC.

In this sample, this clone turned up once. This chain uses TRBV2 with TRBJ1-2, with 10 bases matching TRBD1. V dropped 6 bases and J dropped 6; count of bases not matched to a gene: 7. The CDR3 spans 14 residues. The germline CDR1 and CDR2 sequences are SNHLY and FYNNEI. In DNA, the CDR3 is TGTGCCAGCAGCCTGACAGGGGGCGATCATGGCTACACCTTC. Amino acid sequence: CASSLTGGDHGYTF.

On this clone itself: The sample holds other DNA sequences that translate to the same CDR3. The V call is TRBV7-9, the J call TRBJ2-1; 9 bases map to TRBD1. Trimming cost V 5 bases and J 7 bases; bases outside gene matches: 3. Looked up from germline, CDR1 is SEHNR and CDR2 is FQNEAQ (reference sequence). The CDR3 extends over 13 amino acids. Here the CDR3 reads CASSRTGVNEQFF. The CDR3 DNA follows: TGTGCCAGCAGCCGGACAGGGGTGAATGAGCAGTTCTTC.

The chain has TRBV29-1 and TRBJ2-3, with D maybe TRBD1 (5 bases). The CDR3 has 14 residues. Trimming left V 3 bases short and J 1 base short, with 11 bases between. Germline V lookup: CDR1 SQVTM, CDR2 ANQGSEA. The CDR3 here is CSVDRDFGTDTQYF. CDR3 sequence (DNA): TGCAGCGTTGACAGGGATTTCGGCACAGATACGCAGTATTTT.

The V gene is TRBV18, the J gene TRBJ1-1; perhaps TRBD1 as D (5 bases). Per the germline V gene, CDR1 is KGHSH and CDR2 is LQKENI. Trimming stripped 3 bases from V and 1 base from J, with 12 bases between. This CDR3 is 15 amino acids long. The CDR3 region has the DNA TGTGCCAGCTCACCCGTTGGGCAGGGGAACACTGAAGCTTTCTTT. Residues: CASSPVGQGNTEAFF.

V and J are TRBV6-2 or TRBV6-3 and TRBJ2-2; 9 bases fit TRBD1. CDR1 and CDR2 from the germline V gene are MNHEY and SVGEGT. The CDR3 runs to 17 residues. Germline trimming cut 0 bases from V and 6 bases from J; bases unmatched to any gene: 8. CDR3 sequence reads: CASSYSSGTGYPGELFF. The DNA of the CDR3 is TGTGCCAGCAGTTACTCCTCCGGGACAGGGTACCCCGGGGAGCTGTTTTTT.

This clone has only one observation. CDR3 bases: TGTGCCAGCAGTGACATACCGAACACCGGGGAGCTGTTTTTT. It specifies CASSDIPNTGELFF. The chain employs TRBV6-6 and TRBJ2-2; unclear D gene. From germline, CDR1 is MNHNY and CDR2 SVGAGI (reference sequence). Trimming removed 5 bases from V and 0 bases from J, with 7 bases in between. CDR3 length: 14 residues.

This chain links TRBV9 with TRBJ2-7; tentative D call: TRBD2 (7 bases). Looked up from germline, CDR1 is SGDLS and CDR2 is YYNGEE. The CDR3 has 16 amino acids. V lost 0 bases and J lost 0, with 13 bases in between. This CDR3 reads CASSVDLADSSYEQYF. The CDR3 DNA is TGTGCCAGCAGCGTAGACCTAGCGGACAGCTCCTACGAGCAGTACTTC.

The chain has TRBV5-1 and TRBJ2-1, with a tentative D call TRBD1 (5 bases). Trimming took 2 bases from V and 1 from J, leaving 7 bases between them. CDR3 size: 14 residues. Germline V lookup: CDR1 SGHRS, CDR2 YFSETQ. DNA for the CDR3: TGCGCCAGCAGCTTAGGACAATCCTACAATGAGCAGTTCTTC. Its translation is CASSLGQSYNEQFF. Complete variable domain (other parts from reference TRBV5-1 and TRBJ2-1): KAGVTQTPRYLIKTRGQQVTLSCSPISGHRSVSWYQQTPGQGLQFLFEYFSETQRNKGNFPGRFSGRQFSNSRSEMNVSTLELGDSALYLCASSLGQSYNEQFFGPGTRLTVL.